This is a list of T cell receptor beta chains from one sample in a study of blood T cell repertoires in COVID-19. Method: immunoSEQ multiplex PCR; TCRdb's copy keeps in-frame clones and lacks some. The table has about 210,000 clones, about 80% seen once. The sequencing input was peripheral blood. The source is a woman older than 75 with COVID-19, enrolled during active disease. CDR3s include the opening cysteine and the closing phenylalanine or tryptophan. Fields, in order: D gene, clone size, J gene, V gene, CDR3 length, CDR3 DNA, CDR3 protein. D genes are given only for firm matches. Clone size appears in some rows only: once, few, many, or a class for an expanded clone.

TRBD1	few	TRBJ1-1	TRBV18	14	TGTGCCAGCTCACCATCCAGGGGGCTGACTGAAGCTTTCTTT	CASSPSRGLTEAFF
TRBD1	-	TRBJ2-5	TRBV9	15	TGTGCCAGCAGCGAACGACAGGGGATCGAAGAGACCCAGTACTTC	CASSERQGIEETQYF
TRBD2	-	TRBJ2-1	TRBV6-5	14	TGTGCCAGCAGTTACCCCGGGGGGGCGGGTGAGCAGTTCTTC	CASSYPGGAGEQFF
TRBD1	-	TRBJ2-5	TRBV10-3	14	TGTGCCATCAGTCTACAGGGGGTTGACGAGACCCAGTACTTC	CAISLQGVDETQYF
-	once	TRBJ1-1	TRBV10-3	13	TGTGCCATCAGCCCAGGGCTCCCCACTGAAGCTTTCTTT	CAISPGLPTEAFF
-	-	TRBJ1-5	TRBV7-8	15	TGTGCCAGCAGCAAGGACAGCTATAGCAATCAGCCCCAGCATTTT	CASSKDSYSNQPQHF
TRBD1	-	TRBJ2-2	TRBV19	16	TGTGCCAGTTTGCGCAGGGGGCGATCGAACACCGGGGAGCTGTTTTTT	CASLRRGRSNTGELFF
-	-	TRBJ1-5	TRBV24-1	14	TGTGCCACCAGTGAAGGGAGTGGGGGGAAGCCCCAGCATTTT	CATSEGSGGKPQHF
-	-	TRBJ1-5	TRBV18	14	TGTGCCAGCTCACCGCTGACAGGCACTCAGCCCCAGCATTTT	CASSPLTGTQPQHF
-	-	TRBJ1-2	TRBV20-1	11	TGCAGTGCTGGGAGTACTTATGGCTACACCTTC	CSAGSTYGYTF
-	once	TRBJ2-7	TRBV27	14	TGTGCCAGCAAGCCGGGAAAGGCCCCCTACGAGCAGTACTTC	CASKPGKAPYEQYF
TRBD1	-	TRBJ2-3	TRBV6-5	15	TGTGCCAGCAGACGCCTCGGGACAGACACCGATACGCAGTATTTT	CASRRLGTDTDTQYF
TRBD1	-	TRBJ1-5	TRBV28	12	TGTGCCAGCAGTACAGGGGGCGGGCCCCAGCATTTT	CASSTGGGPQHF
-	-	TRBJ1-6	TRBV7-6	13	TGTGCCAGCAGCTCCACCTATAATTCACCCCTCCACTTT	CASSSTYNSPLHF
TRBD2	-	TRBJ2-5	TRBV5-4	15	TGTGCCAGCAATCCGGGAGGGACTGGAGGAGAGACCCAGTACTTC	CASNPGGTGGETQYF
-	-	TRBJ1-4	TRBV6-5	13	TGTGCCAGCAGGAACGAAGGACAGAAAAAACTGTTTTTT	CASRNEGQKKLFF
-	-	TRBJ2-7	TRBV5-6	14	TGTGCCAGCAGCATCGGACAGCAAATCTACGAGCAGTACTTC	CASSIGQQIYEQYF
TRBD2	-	TRBJ2-7	TRBV20-1	14	TGCAGTGCTAGTAGCGGGAGCCGATCCTACGAGCAGTACTTC	CSASSGSRSYEQYF
TRBD2	-	TRBJ2-3	TRBV5-1	16	TGCGCCAGCAGCTTGGGCCCCAGCGGGGGGCCAGATACGCAGTATTTT	CASSLGPSGGPDTQYF
TRBD2	-	TRBJ2-3	TRBV5-1	14	TGCGCCAGCAGCTTCCAGCGGGACCCAGATACGCAGTATTTT	CASSFQRDPDTQYF
TRBD1	-	TRBJ1-1	TRBV5-1	14	TGCGCCAGCAGCCAGGGACAGGGGTTCACTGAAGCTTTCTTT	CASSQGQGFTEAFF
TRBD2	-	TRBJ2-2	TRBV9	15	TGTGCCAGCAGCGACCGGACTAGCGGGTCAGGGGAGCTGTTTTTT	CASSDRTSGSGELFF
TRBD1	-	TRBJ1-2	TRBV28	15	TGTGCCAGCAGTCCCCCTGGACAGGGGGCGGGGGGCTACACCTTC	CASSPPGQGAGGYTF
-	-	TRBJ2-3	TRBV29-1	12	TGCAGCGTTGAAACCCCGGGGAATACGCAGTATTTT	CSVETPGNTQYF
TRBD1	-	TRBJ1-2	TRBV18	15	TGTGCCAGCTCACCAACGGACAGGCCCTCTTATGGCTACACCTTC	CASSPTDRPSYGYTF
-	few	TRBJ1-5	TRBV7-9	17	TGTGCCAGCAGCTTATGGGGGGGTACAGGGTACGATCAGCCCCAGCATTTT	CASSLWGGTGYDQPQHF
-	-	TRBJ1-2	TRBV3-1/TRBV3-2	15	TGTGCCAGCAGCCGACTAGACAGCGTTAACTATGGCTACACCTTC	CASSRLDSVNYGYTF
-	once	TRBJ1-5	TRBV19	15	TGTGCCAGTCGCGGGGCGGGGGGGCGCGGGGGGCCCCAGCATTTT	CASRGAGGRGGPQHF
-	-	TRBJ2-3	TRBV7-3	14	TGTGCCAGCAGCCGAATGGCCGCATCAGATACGCAGTATTTT	CASSRMAASDTQYF
-	-	TRBJ2-3	TRBV7-2	13	TGTGCCAGCAGCGGTCGGCGCGGAGATACGCAGTATTTT	CASSGRRGDTQYF
TRBD2	-	TRBJ2-1	TRBV9	16	TGTGCCAGCAGCGCCAAGAGCGGGAGGGCCCTGAATGAGCAGTTCTTC	CASSAKSGRALNEQFF
-	once	TRBJ2-2	TRBV5-1	15	TGCGCCAGCAGAGGCCTAGCCCTTAACACCGGGGAGCTGTTTTTT	CASRGLALNTGELFF
-	few	TRBJ1-6	TRBV2	14	TGTGCCAGCAGTGTACTATGGGGGGAATCACCCCTCCACTTT	CASSVLWGESPLHF
-	-	TRBJ1-2	TRBV20-1	12	TGCAGTGCTAGTATAGGGGCTAATGGCTACACCTTC	CSASIGANGYTF
-	-	TRBJ1-6	TRBV6-5	15	TGTGCCAGCTCTACGACAGTTGACTATAATTCACCCCTCCACTTT	CASSTTVDYNSPLHF
TRBD1	-	TRBJ1-5	TRBV2	15	TGTGCCAGCAGGGCCGGACAGGGTAGCAATCAGCCCCAGCATTTT	CASRAGQGSNQPQHF
-	-	TRBJ1-5	TRBV5-6	14	TGTGCCAGCAGCTTTGGACAGCGAGCTCAGCCCCAGCATTTT	CASSFGQRAQPQHF
-	-	TRBJ1-5	TRBV4-1	14	TGCGCCAGCAGCCTCCCGGACAGAGGCTCCCCCCAGCATTTT	CASSLPDRGSPQHF
TRBD2	-	TRBJ2-7	TRBV7-9	15	TGTGCCAGCAGCCTCGCGGGACTAGCGACCTACGAGCAGTACTTC	CASSLAGLATYEQYF
-	-	TRBJ2-5	TRBV4-1	15	TGCGCCAGCAGCCAAGACTCCGGGGTGGGGGAGACCCAGTACTTC	CASSQDSGVGETQYF
-	-	TRBJ1-1	TRBV5-5	16	TGTGCCAGCAGCTTGGACAGAGCTTGGAAGGACACTGAAGCTTTCTTT	CASSLDRAWKDTEAFF
TRBD1	-	TRBJ2-7	TRBV28	15	TGTGCCAGCAGTTCTTCAGGGGGCAGTCCCTACGAGCAGTACTTC	CASSSSGGSPYEQYF
-	-	TRBJ2-7	TRBV9	12	TGTGCCAGCAGCGTAGTGGGGGGCGAGCAGTACTTC	CASSVVGGEQYF
TRBD2	-	TRBJ2-7	TRBV4-1	15	TGCGCCAGCAGCCGCACTAGCGGGAGTGGGTACGAGCAGTACTTC	CASSRTSGSGYEQYF
-	-	TRBJ1-3	TRBV9	13	TGTGCCAGCAAGTCCAGGGATGGAAACACCATATATTTT	CASKSRDGNTIYF
-	-	TRBJ1-2	TRBV29-1	12	TGCAGCGTTGAACAGCGGGTTTATGGCTACACCTTC	CSVEQRVYGYTF
-	-	TRBJ1-2	TRBV7-2	17	TGTGCCAGCAGCTTAGTAGTGGGCGGGATCCAAGGGTATGGCTACACCTTC	CASSLVVGGIQGYGYTF
-	-	TRBJ1-5	TRBV6-6	15	TGTGCCAGCAGTTACCTTCCGCAGGACAATCAGCCCCAGCATTTT	CASSYLPQDNQPQHF
-	few	TRBJ2-2	TRBV28	16	TGTGCCAGCAGTCAGGACCGCGGGTATCGTACCGGGGAGCTGTTTTTT	CASSQDRGYRTGELFF
-	once	TRBJ1-1	TRBV6-5	14	TGTGCCAGCAGCCTTAGGTCTGGGGGGACTGAAGCTTTCTTT	CASSLRSGGTEAFF
TRBD1	-	TRBJ1-6	TRBV6-5	13	TGTGCGGTCAGACAGGGGCAAGGTTCACCCCTCCACTTT	CAVRQGQGSPLHF
-	-	TRBJ1-4	TRBV6-1	12	TGTGCCAGCAGTGAATCAGGGCCAAAACTGTTTTTT	CASSESGPKLFF
-	once	TRBJ1-2	TRBV2	14	TGTGCCAGCAGTGATGCGAGCAGGGCTTATGGCTACACCTTC	CASSDASRAYGYTF
TRBD1	once	TRBJ2-7	TRBV6-2/TRBV6-3	14	TGTGCCAGCAGTCTGGACAGGGGTATCTACGAGCAGTACTTC	CASSLDRGIYEQYF
-	-	TRBJ2-5	TRBV5-1	14	TGCGCCAGCAGCCGGGTGGGGGCCCAAGAGACCCAGTACTTC	CASSRVGAQETQYF
TRBD2	-	TRBJ2-2	TRBV11-3	16	TGTGCCAGCAGCTCAGAGGGGCTAGCGGGAACCGGGGAGCTGTTTTTT	CASSSEGLAGTGELFF